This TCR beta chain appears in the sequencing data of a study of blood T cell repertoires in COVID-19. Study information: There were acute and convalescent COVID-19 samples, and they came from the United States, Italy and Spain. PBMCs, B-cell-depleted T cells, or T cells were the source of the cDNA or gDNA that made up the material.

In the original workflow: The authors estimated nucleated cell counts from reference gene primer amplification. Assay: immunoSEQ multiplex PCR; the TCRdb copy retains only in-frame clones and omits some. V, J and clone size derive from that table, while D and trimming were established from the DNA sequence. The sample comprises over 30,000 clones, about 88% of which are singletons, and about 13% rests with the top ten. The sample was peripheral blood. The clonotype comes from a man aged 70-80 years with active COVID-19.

The chain's CDR3 is CAISDPTSGSTDTQYF. Written as DNA, the CDR3 is TGTGCCATCAGTGACCCGACTAGCGGTAGCACAGATACGCAGTATTTT. The V and J genes are TRBV10-3 and TRBJ2-3; 9 nucleotides match TRBD2. The CDR3 totals 16 residues. J gave up 0 bases and V 3 bases, and 4 bases lay outside the gene matches. Per the germline V gene, CDR1 is ENHRY and CDR2 is SYGVKD.